These 21 T cell receptor beta chains came from one sample sequenced in a study of radiation and T cells in renal cell carcinoma. Some clones are missing from TCRdb's copy, which holds only in-frame ones; the method was immunoSEQ multiplex PCR. Counted here are approximately 110,000 clones, 82% occurring once; the ten biggest clones make up about 3%. The time point was: baseline pretreatment blood. The treatment denotes: 15 Gy SBRT to primary tumor, nephrectomy 4 weeks later. The sequenced sample was blood, obtained from a patient whose treatment included radiotherapy and nephrectomy. Source of these receptors: a woman aged 55-69 years with renal cell carcinoma.

This CDR3 is CASRLRTGRDEKLFF. In DNA, the CDR3 is TGCGCCAGCAGATTAAGGACAGGGAGAGATGAAAAACTGTTTTTT. This chain links TRBV5-1 with TRBJ1-4, with 8 nucleotides matching TRBD1. Unmatched junction bases numbered 9, after V lost 5 bases and J lost 6 bases. This CDR3 region has 15 residues. Germline CDR1 is SGHRS and CDR2 is YFSETQ.

The chain links TRBV7-6 to TRBJ1-2; D remains ambiguous. Trimming took off 5 bases at V and 3 bases at J, with 10 bases between the two ends. The V gene's germline CDR1 is SGHVS and CDR2 FNYEAQ. The CDR3 has 13 residues. CDR3 in amino acids: CASSADGDYGYTF. The CDR3 DNA reads as TGTGCCAGCAGCGCCGACGGTGACTATGGCTACACCTTC.

The CDR3 DNA follows: TGTGCCAGAGCTGTCCCTACTCCCGGGACGGACACCCAGAGGGTCTACAATGAGCAGTTCTTC. Protein: CARAVPTPGTDTQRVYNEQFF. The gene calls are TRBV5-3 and TRBJ2-1; D may be TRBD1 or TRBD2 (5 bases each). TRBV5-3 is an open reading frame whose function is uncertain. Trimming cost V 7 bases and J 3 bases, with 35 bases left between them. This CDR3 is built from 21 residues.

This chain uses TRBV5-1 with TRBJ2-5; TRBD1 agrees at 8 bases. The CDR3 loop spans 14 amino acids. Germline V lookup: CDR1 SGHRS, CDR2 YFSETQ. V dropped 3 bases and J dropped 5; count of bases not matched to a gene: 6. Written as DNA, the CDR3 is TGCGCCAGCAGCTCAACAGGGGGATTGGAGACCCAGTACTTC. Translated: CASSSTGGLETQYF.

The rearrangement joins TRBV28 to TRBJ1-1, with no clear D. The CDR3 length is 14 residues. Germline V lookup: CDR1 MDHEN, CDR2 SYDVKM. Trimming left V 2 bases short and J 0 bases short, with 7 bases between. The CDR3 nucleotides are TGTGCCAGCAGTTTAGGGGAGATGAACACTGAAGCTTTCTTT. Translation gives CASSLGEMNTEAFF.

The chain uses TRBV18 and TRBJ1-4, with D hard to call. Germline CDR1 is KGHSH and CDR2 is LQKENI. This CDR3 region has 16 residues. Trimming took 1 base from V and 0 from J, leaving 9 bases between them. The CDR3 loop reads CASSPRQSATNEKLFF. CDR3 coding DNA: TGTGCCAGCTCACCACGGCAGTCCGCAACTAATGAAAAACTGTTTTTT.

This clone was seen a few times. The V and J genes are TRBV30 and TRBJ2-1; maybe TRBD2 (5 bases). The CDR3 spans 16 residues. Germline values: CDR1 GTSNPN, CDR2 SVGIG (reference sequence). Deletions cut 1 base from V and 8 bases from J, with 21 bases between. The CDR3 nucleotides are TGTGCCTGGAGTGCTAACCGGGAACCTGGCCACGATGAGCAGTTCTTC. Translated, it gives CAWSANREPGHDEQFF.

The rearrangement links TRBV9 to TRBJ2-7; possibly TRBD1 for D (6 bases). The CDR3 contains 17 residues. Germline assignment: CDR1 SGDLS and CDR2 YYNGEE. The germline V and J ends were trimmed by 0 bases and 6 bases, with 22 bases remaining between them. For the CDR3, the DNA is TGTGCCAGCAGCGTAGATTTTCGCGGCAGGGGCCATGGCGAGCAGTACTTC. Translation gives CASSVDFRGRGHGEQYF.

The chain carries TRBV19 and TRBJ2-7; 11 bases are shared with TRBD1. The CDR3 runs to 15 residues. Germline assignment: CDR1 LNHDA and CDR2 SQIVND (reference sequence). Trimming took 3 bases from V and 3 from J; bases not matched to a gene: 4. For the CDR3, the DNA is TGTGCCAGTAGTATTCGGACAGGGGGCTTCTACGAGCAGTACTTC. Residues: CASSIRTGGFYEQYF.

V usage is TRBV4-1 and J usage is TRBJ1-5, with TRBD1 matching over 11 bases. Germline-derived CDR1 and CDR2 are MGHRA and YSYEKL. This CDR3 spans 17 amino acids. Unmatched junction bases numbered 11, after V lost 3 bases and J lost 7 bases. CDR3 sequence reads: CASSHLRGQGGEQPQHF. In DNA form, the CDR3 reads TGCGCCAGCAGCCATTTGAGGGGACAGGGGGGAGAGCAGCCCCAGCATTTT.

The chain is built from TRBV5-6 and TRBJ2-7; 7 positions match TRBD1. The germline V gene encodes CDR1 SGHDT and CDR2 YYEEEE. V trimming: 1 base; J trimming: 0 bases; junction bases outside the gene matches: 4. CDR3 length equals 15 residues. This CDR3 reads CASSLPGQNSYEQYF. The CDR3 nucleotides are TGTGCCAGCAGCTTGCCGGGACAGAACTCCTACGAGCAGTACTTC.

The chain is built from TRBV4-1 and TRBJ1-2, with a tentative D call TRBD1 (5 bases). V dropped 0 bases and J dropped 4 bases, with 12 bases sitting between them. Germline assignment: CDR1 MGHRA and CDR2 YSYEKL. CDR3 length: 15 amino acids. CDR3 sequence (DNA): TGCGCCAGCAGCCAAGATATGGGGCGAAGCTATGGCTACACCTTC. Residues: CASSQDMGRSYGYTF.

The V gene is TRBV13, the J gene TRBJ1-2; D gene ambiguous. The CDR3 runs to 18 residues. Trimming removed 0 bases at V and 4 bases at J, with 21 bases between. Germline V CDR1 and CDR2: PRHDT, FYEKMQ (reference sequence). CDR3: CASSLGNRVPLTGYGYTF. The CDR3 coding sequence is TGTGCCAGCAGCTTAGGCAACCGGGTTCCGCTGACGGGCTATGGCTACACCTTC.

The gene calls are TRBV6-5 and TRBJ1-1; D is undetermined. This CDR3 contains 14 residues. Trimming removed 3 bases from V and 5 bases from J, with 13 bases in between. Germline values: CDR1 MNHEY, CDR2 SVGAGI. The CDR3 DNA is TGTGCCAGCAGTTATTCCGGCGATAGGACTGAAGCTTTCTTT. This codes for CASSYSGDRTEAFF.

V is TRBV25-1 and J is TRBJ2-3; D not resolved. Germline V lookup: CDR1 MGHDK, CDR2 SYGVNS. CDR3 length: 12 amino acids. Trimming left V 7 bases short and J 4 bases short, with 9 bases between. The CDR3 bases are TGTGCCAGCATAACGGGTGCAGATACGCAGTATTTT. Protein sequence: CASITGADTQYF.

The V call is TRBV28, the J call TRBJ1-4; D may be TRBD1 (5 bases). The germline V and J ends were trimmed by 8 bases and 8 bases, with 6 bases remaining between them. This CDR3 has 10 residues. Germline V gene sequence: CDR1 MDHEN, CDR2 SYDVKM. Here the CDR3 DNA reads TGTGCCAGCCGGGGGGAAAAACTGTTTTTT. It translates to CASRGEKLFF. The entire variable domain, with the rest obtained from reference TRBV28 and TRBJ1-4, is as follows: DVKVTQSSRYLVKRTGEKVFLECVQDMDHENMFWYRQDPGLGLRLIYFSYDVKMKEKGDIPEGYSVSREKKERFSLILESASTNQTSMYLCASRGEKLFFGSGTQLSVL.

The rearrangement uses TRBV19 and TRBJ2-7; D is uncertain. The CDR3 totals 12 residues. In germline, CDR1 is LNHDA, CDR2 SQIVND (reference sequence). With 5 bases removed from V and 3 bases from J, the gap between germline ends came to 8 bases. CDR3 DNA: TGTGCCAGTAGTGACAAGCACTACGAGCAGTACTTC. This translates into CASSDKHYEQYF.

This clone has just a few counts. J is TRBJ1-2 and V is TRBV28; TRBD1 matches 10 bases. The V segment lost 6 bases and the J segment 2 bases; nucleotides outside the gene matches: 0. Germline V CDR1 and CDR2: MDHEN, SYDVKM. The CDR3 is 13 residues long. The CDR3 spells CASRDRGNYGYTF. Here the CDR3 DNA reads TGTGCCAGCAGGGACAGGGGGAACTATGGCTACACCTTC.

This chain uses TRBV19 with TRBJ2-1, with TRBD1 matching 12 bases. There are 16 residues in the CDR3. CDR1 is LNHDA, CDR2 SQIVND, per germline (reference sequence). V dropped 6 bases and J dropped 6; count of bases not matched to a gene: 9. The CDR3 DNA reads as TGTGCCAGTAGCCCTCCTGGGGGACAGGGGGCCAATGAGCAGTTCTTC. Amino acids: CASSPPGGQGANEQFF.

This clone was observed a handful of times. Other nucleotide sequences in the sample specify the same CDR3. The chain carries TRBV7-9 and TRBJ2-2, with TRBD1 identical over 8 bases. CDR3 size: 15 residues. Germline CDR1 reads SEHNR; CDR2 reads FQNEAQ (reference sequence). V shed 4 bases, J shed 2 bases, and the junction held 3 bases outside the gene matches. CDR3 nucleotide sequence: TGTGCCAGCAGCTCGACAGGGGTCAACACCGGGGAGCTGTTTTTT. Translating it yields CASSSTGVNTGELFF.

The chain recombines TRBV5-1 with TRBJ2-5; D is possibly TRBD2 (5 bases). The germline V gene encodes CDR1 SGHRS and CDR2 YFSETQ. The CDR3 is 13 amino acids. The V end was cut by 5 bases, the J end by 1 base, with 9 bases between. The CDR3 coding sequence is TGCGCCAGCAGTTCCGGGGTCCAAGAGACCCAGTACTTC. Translation: CASSSGVQETQYF.